These 32 T cell receptor beta chains originate from one sample sequenced in a study of CD8+CD57+ T cells in acquired aplastic anemia. Genomic DNA, serving as template, underwent TCR beta VDJ and CDR3 profiling. TCRdb recomputed calls from the reads with MiXCR, one row per CDR3 protein. The sample contains 400,000 to 450,000 distinct CDR3 sequences, 55% to 70% of which appear only once. The sample was sorted CD4+, CD8+, or CD8+CD57+ T cells (not recorded which) from PBMCs. These receptors were taken from a human donor in good health, serving as a control.

The rearrangement joins TRBV2 to TRBJ2-2; TRBD1 aligns across 7 bases. The J call is in doubt because the DNA end fits TRBJ1-3 better. The CDR3 spans 12 residues. Germline loops: CDR1 SNHLY, CDR2 FYNNEI. The CDR3 DNA reads as TGTGCCAGCAGTGAACAGGGGGACACCATATATTTT. Its protein is CASSEQGDTIYF.

V usage is TRBV2 and J usage is TRBJ1-1; 7 bases align to TRBD1. CDR3 length equals 13 residues. J lost 8 bases, V lost 6 bases, and 9 bases had no gene match. Germline values: CDR1 SNHLY, CDR2 FYNNEI. In nucleotides, the CDR3 is TGTGCCAGCAGGACTACAGGGGTCTCAGAAGCTTTCTTT. It is translated as CASRTTGVSEAFF. The variable domain in full, completed from reference TRBV2 and TRBJ1-1, reads EPEVTQTPSHQVTQMGQEVILRCVPISNHLYFYWYRQILGQKVEFLVSFYNNEISEKSEIFDDQFSVERPDGSNFTLKIRSTKLEDSAMYFCASRTTGVSEAFFGQGTRLTVV.

This clonotype came up many times. V gene TRBV7-2 combines with J gene TRBJ2-3; D may be TRBD1 or TRBD2 (5 bases each). V was trimmed by 3 bases and J by 2 bases, leaving 9 bases between them. This CDR3 spans 14 amino acids. Germline assignment: CDR1 SGHTA and CDR2 FQGNSA. The CDR3 nucleotides are TGTGCCAGCAGCTTGGGACGGTCCACAGATACGCAGTATTTT. Its translation: CASSLGRSTDTQYF.

About this clonotype: One junction end disagrees with the germline gene, perhaps due to a read error. The chain recombines TRBV15 with TRBJ2-3; 7 bases match TRBD1. Germline loops: CDR1 LNHNV, CDR2 YYDKDF (reference sequence). This CDR3 comprises 15 residues. CDR3 DNA: TGTGCCAGCAGCAGAGATCTTAGGGGGCCAGATGGCTACACTTTC. The encoded protein is CASSRDLRGPDGYTF.

CDR3 in DNA: TGTGCCAGCAGCCAAGTGGGGGACTATGAAGAGACCCAGTACTTC. Translation gives CASSQVGDYEETQYF. The chain couples TRBV3-1 to TRBJ2-5; 7 bases match TRBD2. Germline lookup yields CDR1 LGHDT and CDR2 YNNKEL (reference sequence). This CDR3 has 15 residues. V was clipped by 1 base and J by 3 bases; unmatched bases: 5.

This clonotype has only one observation. The conserved phenylalanine or tryptophan is not found at the CDR3 terminus, so this likely reflects a read error. The chain couples TRBV2 to TRBJ2-5; unclear D gene. The CDR3 has 12 amino acids. CDR1 is SNHLY and CDR2 is FYNNEI in the germline V gene. Trimming took 3 bases from V and 4 from J, leaving 6 bases between them. The CDR3 sequence is CASSEARETQYY. CDR3 nucleotide sequence: TGTGCCAGCAGTGAGGCGAGAGAGACCCAGTACTAC.

As concerns this clonotype: Since no conserved phenylalanine or tryptophan closes the CDR3, a read error is the likely cause. No DNA is shown, since the ends of the CDR3 on it are uncertain; the CDR3 is the one TCRdb lists. The V call is TRBV12-3 or TRBV12-4, the J call TRBJ2-7; TRBD2, as called in the table, went unchecked against the DNA. The CDR3 is 13 residues long, ends included. CDR3 region: CASSLAGLPTDTQ.

As regards this clonotype: One junction end does not reproduce the germline sequence, and a read error may be involved. The genes are TRBV4-3 and TRBJ1-2, with TRBD1 as a possible D gene (5 bases). The CDR3 totals 15 residues. CDR1 is LGHNA and CDR2 is YSLEER in the germline V gene. CDR3 nucleotide sequence: TGCGCCAGCAGCCAAGATATGAGGGGCGGCTATGACTACACCTTC. Encoded protein: CASSQDMRGGYDYTF.

The table lists this clonotype with many counts. The chain has TRBV20-1 and TRBJ2-7, with a weak D call TRBD2 (5 bases). Deletions cut 0 bases from V and 6 bases from J, with 12 bases between. CDR3 length equals 13 residues. CDR1 is DFQATT, CDR2 SNEGSKA, per germline (reference sequence). The CDR3 coding sequence is TGCAGTGCTAGAGATCCGGGGAACCCCGAGCAGTACTTC. Translated, it gives CSARDPGNPEQYF.

V and J are TRBV20-1 and TRBJ2-1, with TRBD2 matching over 9 bases. The ends lost 6 bases at V and 6 bases at J; junction bases unmatched: 12. The germline CDR1 and CDR2 sequences are DFQATT and SNEGSKA (reference sequence). The CDR3 runs to 15 residues. The CDR3 protein is CSAPPPSGATNEQFF. The CDR3 nucleotides read TGCAGTGCCCCTCCCCCTAGCGGGGCCACCAATGAGCAGTTCTTC.

This rearrangement joins TRBV5-1 to TRBJ1-2; no clear D. V lost 8 bases and J 8 bases, leaving 19 bases between the germline ends. This CDR3 contains 13 residues. Germline CDR1 and CDR2: SGHRS and YFSETQ. The CDR3 is CASSPRLAGGYTF. In DNA, the CDR3 is TGCGCCAGTTCCCCGCGGCTAGCGGGGGGCTACACCTTC. The whole variable domain, filled in from reference TRBV5-1 and TRBJ1-2, reads KAGVTQTPRYLIKTRGQQVTLSCSPISGHRSVSWYQQTPGQGLQFLFEYFSETQRNKGNFPGRFSGRQFSNSRSEMNVSTLELGDSALYLCASSPRLAGGYTFGSGTRLTVV.

In regard to this clonotype: Just one base apart from a much larger clone, this may be a read error. The V call is TRBV7-2, the J call TRBJ2-2, with D possibly TRBD2 on 6 matching bases. Germline CDR1 is SGHTA and CDR2 is FQGNSA. The CDR3 runs 16 residues. For the CDR3, the DNA is TGTGCCAGCAGCTTAGCGCTGGGGGGAAGACCCGGGGGGCTGTTTTTT. Translation gives CASSLALGGRPGGLFF.

This clonotype was recorded only once. The chain is built from TRBV6-5 and TRBJ1-5; unclear D gene. The CDR3 runs 13 residues. V lost 2 bases and J 7 bases, leaving 9 bases between the germline ends. Germline lookup yields CDR1 MNHEY and CDR2 SVGAGI. CDR3 residues: CASSYRRYQPQHF. CDR3 nucleotide sequence: TGTGCCAGCAGTTACCGTAGGTACCAGCCCCAGCATTTT.

The chain employs TRBV20-1 and TRBJ1-1; D gene ambiguous. Germline V lookup: CDR1 DFQATT, CDR2 SNEGSKA (reference sequence). V was shortened by 3 bases and J by 11 bases, with 16 bases between the two germline ends. The CDR3 runs to 12 residues. CDR3 sequence reads: CSASPSGSYAFF. The DNA of the CDR3 is TGCAGTGCTAGCCCCTCGGGGTCCTACGCTTTCTTT.

The CDR3 coding sequence is TGTGCCAGCACCCTAATCCAGGGGCTACGAGCAGTACTTTATTTT. Translation gives CASTLIQGLRAVLYF. The rearrangement uses TRBV7-3 and TRBJ2-3, with D perhaps matching TRBD1 (6 bases). The germline CDR1 and CDR2 sequences are SGHTA and FQGTGA. There are 15 residues in the CDR3. The V end was cut by 7 bases, the J end by 15 bases, with 29 bases between.

This clonotype was counted between two and nine times. J is TRBJ1-1 and V is TRBV15; D is uncertain. The germline CDR1 and CDR2 sequences are LNHNV and YYDKDF (reference sequence). The CDR3 runs to 13 residues. Trimming removed 0 bases from V and 3 bases from J, with 5 bases in between. This chain's CDR3 is CATSREGYTEAFF. For the CDR3, the DNA is TGTGCCACCAGCAGAGAGGGTTACACTGAAGCTTTCTTT.

In this sample, this clonotype turned up many times. The V and J genes are TRBV7-2 and TRBJ1-1; TRBD1 is a possible D gene (6 bases). CDR3 length: 14 residues. With 6 bases removed from V and 4 bases from J, the gap between germline ends came to 15 bases. CDR1 is SGHTA, CDR2 FQGNSA, per germline. The CDR3 sequence: CASSPSARGTEAFF. The CDR3 region has the DNA TGTGCCAGCAGTCCATCGGCCAGGGGCACTGAAGCTTTCTTT.

In the case of this clonotype: This likely comes from a read error, as the CDR3 has no conserved phenylalanine or tryptophan at its end. The limits of the CDR3 on the DNA are not certain, so only TCRdb's listed CDR3 is given. The chain is built from TRBV7-2 and TRBJ1-2. The germline gives CDR1 SGHTA, CDR2 FQGNSA. The CDR3 spans 13 residues, counting both ends. CDR3 amino acids: CASSPGIREGLLQ.

V gene TRBV6-6 combines with J gene TRBJ2-5; TRBD1 matches at 8 bases. Trimming cost V 7 bases and J 5 bases; bases outside gene matches: 9. The CDR3 totals 14 residues. Germline-derived CDR1 and CDR2 are MNHNY and SVGAGI (reference sequence). The CDR3 DNA is TGTGCCAGCACCCCGGGACAGGTCTCGGAGACCCAGTACTTC. Translated: CASTPGQVSETQYF.

The chain is built from TRBV9 and TRBJ1-1; D unclear. Germline CDR1 reads SGDLS; CDR2 reads YYNGEE. CDR3 length equals 14 residues. Trimming pared 1 base from V and 4 bases from J, leaving 11 bases between. As DNA, the CDR3 is TGTGCCAGCAGCGTAAAGGAAATAGGCACTGAAGCTTTCTTT. This codes for CASSVKEIGTEAFF. Full variable domain (rest looked up from reference TRBV9 and TRBJ1-1): DSGVTQTPKHLITATGQRVTLRCSPRSGDLSVYWYQQSLDQGLQFLIQYYNGEERAKGNILERFSAQQFPDLHSELNLSSLELGDSALYFCASSVKEIGTEAFFGQGTRLTVV.

The table lists this clonotype with a count of one. The chain recombines TRBV20-1 with TRBJ1-6; tentatively, D is TRBD1 (5 bases). Trimming removed 3 bases at V and 6 bases at J, with 12 bases between. The CDR3 is 14 amino acids. Per germline, CDR1 DFQATT and CDR2 SNEGSKA (reference sequence). CDR3 sequence: CSASRQGGNSPLHF. In DNA, the CDR3 is TGCAGTGCTAGTCGGCAGGGCGGTAATTCACCCCTCCACTTT.

As for this clonotype: The junction departs from germline at one end; a sequencing error may be responsible. The CDR3 reads CASSTEGGTQYF. CDR3 nucleotides: TGTGCTAGCAGCACCGAGGGAGGTACGCAGTATTTT. The rearrangement uses TRBV12-3 or TRBV12-4 and TRBJ2-3; D might be TRBD2 (6 bases). This CDR3 is 12 amino acids long.

Notes on this clonotype: The limits of the CDR3 on the DNA are not certain, so only TCRdb's listed CDR3 is given. The V gene is TRBV7-9, the J gene TRBJ1-1; the DNA was not compared with TRBD1, the D call given in the table. Germline assignment: CDR1 SEHNR and CDR2 FQNEAQ (reference sequence). The CDR3 has 16 amino acids, counting both end residues. The CDR3 sequence is CASSLTGGYEQYFAFF.

This sequence joins TRBV19 and TRBJ2-3, with TRBD2 matching 8 bases. This CDR3 has 16 amino acids. V gave up 0 bases and J gave up 1 base; unmatched junction bases: 3. Germline-derived CDR1 and CDR2 are LNHDA and SQIVND (reference sequence). The CDR3 DNA is TGTGCCAGTAGTATAGATCGGGGGGGTGGCACAGATACGCAGTATTTT. It is translated as CASSIDRGGGTDTQYF. The full variable domain, rest sourced from reference TRBV19 and TRBJ2-3, is DGGITQSPKYLFRKEGQNVTLSCEQNLNHDAMYWYRQDPGQGLRLIYYSQIVNDFQKGDIAEGYSVSREKKESFPLTVTSAQKNPTAFYLCASSIDRGGGTDTQYFGPGTRLTVL.

The V and J genes are TRBV5-1 and TRBJ1-6, with D tentatively TRBD1 (6 bases). The CDR3 runs 14 residues. Germline CDR1 SGHRS, CDR2 YFSETQ. Deletions cut 7 bases from V and 7 bases from J, with 15 bases between. CDR3 amino acids: CASALRGENSPLHF. CDR3 nucleotide sequence: TGCGCCAGCGCACTCAGGGGTGAGAATTCACCCCTCCACTTT.

This clonotype came up once. It may be a read error: a sequence one base away is much more abundant. This rearrangement joins TRBV6-1 to TRBJ1-1, with 7 bases identical to TRBD1. Germline CDR1 is MNHNS and CDR2 is SASEGT. V shed 6 bases, J shed 7 bases, and the junction held 5 bases outside the gene matches. The CDR3 runs to 12 residues. In DNA, the CDR3 is TGTGCCAGCAGCATACAGGGGAGTGAAGCTTTCTTT. Translating gives CASSIQGSEAFF.

This clonotype was seen many times. The chain uses TRBV10-2 and TRBJ1-6; D is unclear. CDR1 and CDR2 (germline): WSHSY, SAAADI. Trimming took off 0 bases at V and 7 bases at J, with 7 bases between the two ends. The CDR3 totals 14 residues. CDR3 loop: CASSESRENSPLHF. The CDR3 DNA follows: TGCGCCAGCAGTGAGTCGAGGGAGAATTCACCCCTCCACTTT.

The chain links TRBV5-1 to TRBJ1-3, with unresolved D. Per the germline V gene, CDR1 is SGHRS and CDR2 is YFSETQ. V was trimmed by 0 bases and J by 5 bases, leaving 12 bases between them. CDR3 length: 15 residues. The CDR3 protein is CASSLGSRRRNTIYF. CDR3 nucleotides: TGCGCCAGCAGCTTGGGAAGTAGGCGGAGAAACACCATATATTTT.

This clonotype was observed at least ten times. This chain links TRBV7-2 with TRBJ2-1, with D perhaps TRBD1 (6 bases). V lost 5 bases and J 6 bases, leaving 20 bases between the germline ends. Germline V lookup: CDR1 SGHTA, CDR2 FQGNSA. The CDR3 has 16 residues. This CDR3 reads CASSPRQAFRVNEQFF. DNA for the CDR3: TGTGCCAGCAGCCCCAGACAGGCTTTTCGCGTCAATGAGCAGTTCTTC.

The J gene is TRBJ2-1, the V gene TRBV5-1; 12 bases agree with TRBD2. The V gene's germline CDR1 is SGHRS and CDR2 YFSETQ. With V trimmed by 3 bases and J by 6 bases, 4 bases remained unmatched. CDR3 length: 15 amino acids. The CDR3 DNA sequence: TGCGCCAGCAGCTGGACTAGCGGGACCATCAATGAGCAGTTCTTC. Translating gives CASSWTSGTINEQFF.

The genes are TRBV10-3 and TRBJ2-1; maybe TRBD1 (5 bases). There are 12 residues in the CDR3. V lost 6 bases to trimming and J lost 10 bases, with 13 bases between them. Germline V gene lookup returns CDR1 ENHRY and CDR2 SYGVKD. The CDR3 loop reads CAISMTVQEQFF. In DNA form, the CDR3 reads TGTGCCATCAGCATGACAGTACAGGAGCAGTTCTTC.

This clonotype was counted ten times or more. This sequence joins TRBV19 and TRBJ1-1; the D is unclear. Between the trimmed V and J ends, which lost 3 bases and 4 bases, there was a span of 12 bases. CDR1 is LNHDA and CDR2 is SQIVND in the germline V gene (reference sequence). The CDR3 is made up of 14 amino acids. The DNA for the CDR3 is TGTGCCAGTAGTATGATTCACACGGGCACTGAAGCTTTCTTT. Amino acids: CASSMIHTGTEAFF.